This T cell receptor (beta chain) was found in a study of technical replicates of blood from several donors. Per the germline V gene, CDR1 is SGHAT and CDR2 is FQNNGV. This CDR3 has 17 amino acids. As for this clone: One end of the junction does not line up with germline, which may come from a read error.

The table came from immunoSEQ multiplex PCR; TCRdb's copy has only in-frame clones and leaves some out. Of some 76,000 clones in the sample, 90% to 95% are singletons; the top ten hold about 0.4%. This chain uses TRBV11-2 with TRBJ1-2; 7 nucleotides agree with TRBD1. The clonotype was recovered from a human donor in good health. Sequencing was performed on T cells isolated from PBMCs. This CDR3 reads CASTLNRGQRGFYGYTF. For the CDR3, the DNA is TGTGCCAGCACCTTAAACAGGGGCCAACGGGGTTTCTATGGCTACACCTTC.